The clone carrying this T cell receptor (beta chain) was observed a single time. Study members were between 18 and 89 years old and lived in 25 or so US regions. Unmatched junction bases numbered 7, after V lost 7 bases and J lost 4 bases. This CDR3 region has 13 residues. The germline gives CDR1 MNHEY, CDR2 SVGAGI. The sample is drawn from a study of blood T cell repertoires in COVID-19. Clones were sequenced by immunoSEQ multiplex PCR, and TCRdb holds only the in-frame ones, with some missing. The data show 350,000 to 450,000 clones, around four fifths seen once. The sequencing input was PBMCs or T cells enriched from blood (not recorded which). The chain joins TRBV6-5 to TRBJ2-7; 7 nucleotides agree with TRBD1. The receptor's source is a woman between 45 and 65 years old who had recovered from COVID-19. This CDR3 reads CASKRQGVYEQYF. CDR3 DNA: TGTGCCAGCAAACGCCAGGGGGTATACGAGCAGTACTTC.